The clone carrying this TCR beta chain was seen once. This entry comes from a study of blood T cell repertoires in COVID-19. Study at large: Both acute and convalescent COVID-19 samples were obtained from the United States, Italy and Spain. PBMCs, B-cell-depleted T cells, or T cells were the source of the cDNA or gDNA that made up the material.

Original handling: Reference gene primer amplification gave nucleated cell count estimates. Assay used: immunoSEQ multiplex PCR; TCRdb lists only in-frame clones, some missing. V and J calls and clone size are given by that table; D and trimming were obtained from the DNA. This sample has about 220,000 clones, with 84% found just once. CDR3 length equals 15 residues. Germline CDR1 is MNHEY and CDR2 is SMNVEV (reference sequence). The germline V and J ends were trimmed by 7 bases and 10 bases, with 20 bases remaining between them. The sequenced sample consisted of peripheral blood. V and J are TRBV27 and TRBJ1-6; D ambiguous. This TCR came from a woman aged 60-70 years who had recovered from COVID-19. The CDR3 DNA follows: TGTGCCAGCACCATCCCGGGCCGGAGGCGCTCACCCCTCCACTTT. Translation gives CASTIPGRRRSPLHF.